In this sample, the clone carrying this T cell receptor (delta chain) turned up a few times. This likely reflects a read error, since a far larger clone is one base away. The sample contains more than one DNA sequence encoding this CDR3. The data are from a study of γδ T cells in repeated Plasmodium falciparum infection. Study-wide background: Donors had four controlled P. falciparum NF54 infections over roughly 640 days. Timepoints: baseline, immediately before selected infections, and 21 days after every infection.

Both TRG and TRD chains were sequenced from each sorted sample. TCRdb made new clone calls on the multiplex PCR reads using CATT. The profile shows about 89,000 delta-chain clones, 1.4% to 1.5% of them singletons. Sequenced sample: gamma-delta T cells from blood. The clonotype originates from a pool of human donors (malaria-infected and uninfected, not separated).

The CDR3 loop reads CACDTHWGIRTTDKLIF. The CDR3 nucleotides are TGTGCCTGTGACACACATTGGGGGATACGTACCACCGATAAACTCATCTTC. V gene TRDV2 was called; the J gene was not; TRDD3 is the table's D call, not checked against the DNA. CDR3 length: 17 amino acids. Germline CDR1 GEAIGNYY, CDR2 EKD.